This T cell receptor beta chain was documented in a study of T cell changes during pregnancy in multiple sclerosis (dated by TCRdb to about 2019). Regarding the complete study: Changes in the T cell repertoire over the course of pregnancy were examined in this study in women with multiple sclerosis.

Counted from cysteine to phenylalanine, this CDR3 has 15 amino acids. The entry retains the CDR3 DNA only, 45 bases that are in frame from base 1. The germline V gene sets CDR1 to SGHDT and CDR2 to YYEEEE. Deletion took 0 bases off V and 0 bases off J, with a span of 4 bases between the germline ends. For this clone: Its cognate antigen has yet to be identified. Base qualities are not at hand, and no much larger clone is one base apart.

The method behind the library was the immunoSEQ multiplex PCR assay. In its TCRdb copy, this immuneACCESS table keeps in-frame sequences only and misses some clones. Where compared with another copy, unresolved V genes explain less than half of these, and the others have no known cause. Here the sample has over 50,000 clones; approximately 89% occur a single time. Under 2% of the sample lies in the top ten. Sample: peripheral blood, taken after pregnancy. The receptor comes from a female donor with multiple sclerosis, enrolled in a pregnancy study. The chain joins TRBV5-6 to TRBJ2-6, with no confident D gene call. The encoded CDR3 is CASSLDSSGANVLTF. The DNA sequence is TGTGCCAGCAGCTTGGACAGCTCTGGGGCCAACGTCCTGACTTTC.